The next 21 T cell receptor beta chains were all read from a single sample in a study of T cell responses to AZD1222 COVID-19 vaccine. This table comes from immunoSEQ multiplex PCR, and its TCRdb copy is limited to in-frame clones, with some not included. This sample carries approximately 140,000 clones, roughly nine tenths of them seen once, and the ten largest clones take about a tenth. The sequencing here drew on peripheral blood, taken 28 days after the second AZD1222 dose. All receptors come from an adult who received the AZD1222 COVID-19 vaccine.

This clone has only one observation. The chain couples TRBV18 to TRBJ2-7, with TRBD1 matching over 9 bases. The germline gives CDR1 KGHSH, CDR2 LQKENI. V shed 3 bases, J shed 4 bases, and the junction held 4 bases outside the gene matches. CDR3 length: 14 amino acids. CDR3: CASSPGTGLYEQYF. The CDR3 DNA reads TGTGCCAGCTCACCCGGGACAGGGTTGTACGAGCAGTACTTC.

This chain connects TRBV6-4 to TRBJ1-2; weak D call: TRBD1 (5 bases). This CDR3 contains 17 residues. Germline CDR1 reads MRHNA; CDR2 reads SNTAGT. V gave up 6 bases and J gave up 6 bases, with 26 bases separating them. The DNA for the CDR3 is TGTGCCAGCAGGGACCGGAGGGGAGGTGGCCTAAGCGATGGCTACACCTTC. Amino acids: CASRDRRGGGLSDGYTF.

V and J are TRBV19 and TRBJ1-2, with D uncertain. CDR1 is LNHDA, CDR2 SQIVND, per germline (reference sequence). V was shortened by 6 bases and J by 2 bases, with 10 bases between the two germline ends. The CDR3 loop spans 13 amino acids. The CDR3 DNA reads TGTGCCAGTAGCTCGACACAGAACTATGGCTACACCTTC. This codes for CASSSTQNYGYTF. Full variable domain (remainder filled in from reference TRBV19 and TRBJ1-2): DGGITQSPKYLFRKEGQNVTLSCEQNLNHDAMYWYRQDPGQGLRLIYYSQIVNDFQKGDIAEGYSVSREKKESFPLTVTSAQKNPTAFYLCASSSTQNYGYTFGSGTRLTVV.

This chain connects TRBV3-1 (or the pseudogene TRBV3-2) to TRBJ2-2; possible D gene TRBD1, 7 bases. V lost 1 base to trimming and J lost 5 bases, with 23 bases between them. The CDR3 runs 19 residues. Germline loops: CDR1 LGHDT, CDR2 YNNKEL (reference sequence). The DNA of the CDR3 is TGTGCCAGCAGCCAAGTCCGGCCTGAGGAGGGGGCACGGACCGGGGAGCTGTTTTTT. This translates into CASSQVRPEEGARTGELFF.

The V call is TRBV28, the J call TRBJ2-2; D is tentatively TRBD1 or TRBD2 (5 bases each). This CDR3 comprises 15 residues. Germline V gives CDR1 MDHEN, CDR2 SYDVKM. With 4 bases removed from V and 4 bases from J, the gap between germline ends came to 13 bases. The CDR3 DNA is TGTGCCAGCAGTTGGGGGTGGGTTTCCACCGGGGAGCTGTTTTTT. It codes for CASSWGWVSTGELFF.

The chain links TRBV9 to TRBJ1-1; no clear D. Germline V CDR1 and CDR2: SGDLS, YYNGEE. Between the trimmed V and J ends, which lost 3 bases and 4 bases, there was a span of 7 bases. The CDR3 has 12 amino acids. The CDR3 DNA reads TGTGCCAGCAGCGCCGGCGCCACTGAAGCTTTCTTT. This encodes CASSAGATEAFF.

Only a few counts were recorded for this clone. The chain links TRBV30 to TRBJ1-1; D remains ambiguous. The CDR3 spans 11 residues. The V and J ends lost 7 bases and 9 bases respectively, with 15 bases between them. Germline V gene sequence: CDR1 GTSNPN, CDR2 SVGIG (reference sequence). The CDR3 coding sequence is TGTGCCTTAACGCGGACCTTTCAAGCTTTCTTT. It is translated as CALTRTFQAFF.

CDR3 protein: CASSPDLVGEKLFF. The CDR3 DNA reads TGCGCCAGCAGCCCTGACTTGGTTGGTGAAAAACTGTTTTTT. The chain links TRBV4-1 to TRBJ1-4, with D uncertain. The length of the CDR3 is 14 residues. Trimming stripped 4 bases from V and 7 bases from J, with 13 bases between. Germline V lookup: CDR1 MGHRA, CDR2 YSYEKL.

CDR3: CASSATSSGGRQETQYF. CDR3 sequence (DNA): TGTGCCAGCAGCGCCACCTCTAGCGGGGGGCGTCAGGAGACCCAGTACTTC. This chain uses TRBV9 with TRBJ2-5; 11 bases map to TRBD2. Germline V gene data show CDR1 as SGDLS and CDR2 as YYNGEE. This CDR3 spans 17 amino acids. The V segment lost 3 bases and the J segment 5 bases; nucleotides outside the gene matches: 12. Supplemented by reference TRBV9 and TRBJ2-5, the full variable domain reads DSGVTQTPKHLITATGQRVTLRCSPRSGDLSVYWYQQSLDQGLQFLIQYYNGEERAKGNILERFSAQQFPDLHSELNLSSLELGDSALYFCASSATSSGGRQETQYFGPGTRLLVL.

This clone was counted once. The chain combines TRBV12-3 or TRBV12-4 with TRBJ1-1; possibly TRBD1 for D (5 bases). There are 13 residues in the CDR3. V was clipped by 6 bases and J by 4 bases, with 12 bases between them. The CDR3 protein is CASRAPGGTEAFF. The DNA of the CDR3 is TGTGCCAGCAGGGCACCGGGGGGCACTGAAGCTTTCTTT.

The rearrangement uses TRBV7-9 and TRBJ1-1, with a tentative D call TRBD1 (5 bases). CDR3 size: 13 residues. In germline, CDR1 is SEHNR, CDR2 FQNEAQ (reference sequence). V gave up 3 bases and J gave up 4 bases, with 9 bases separating them. CDR3 in amino acids: CASSFEGATEAFF. In DNA form, the CDR3 reads TGTGCCAGCAGCTTCGAAGGGGCCACTGAAGCTTTCTTT.

The V gene is TRBV5-1, the J gene TRBJ1-4; D is unclear. Trimming pared 1 base from V and 3 bases from J, leaving 7 bases between. Germline lookup yields CDR1 SGHRS and CDR2 YFSETQ. The CDR3 has 14 residues. The chain's CDR3 is CASSLTTSNEKLFF. CDR3 sequence (DNA): TGCGCCAGCAGCTTGACTACTTCTAATGAAAAACTGTTTTTT.

This chain joins TRBV6-4 and TRBJ2-6, with 7 positions matching TRBD2. From germline, CDR1 is MRHNA and CDR2 SNTAGT. J lost 2 bases, V lost 4 bases, and 5 bases had no gene match. The CDR3 spans 16 residues. The CDR3 region is CASSASGGAGANVLTF. CDR3 DNA: TGTGCCAGCAGTGCCAGTGGGGGGGCTGGGGCCAACGTCCTGACTTTC.

The chain recombines TRBV10-3 with TRBJ1-5, with 9 bases fitting TRBD1. The ends lost 2 bases at V and 4 bases at J; junction bases unmatched: 6. This CDR3 has 16 amino acids. The germline V gene has CDR1 ENHRY and CDR2 SYGVKD. The CDR3 DNA reads as TGTGCCATCAGTGAGAAGACGACAGGGGGTAATCAGCCCCAGCATTTT. Its translation: CAISEKTTGGNQPQHF.

Only one count was recorded for this clone. The rearrangement uses TRBV19 and TRBJ2-5, with 8 nucleotides matching TRBD2. V dropped 3 bases and J dropped 5; count of bases not matched to a gene: 8. This CDR3 is 15 amino acids long. Germline assignment: CDR1 LNHDA and CDR2 SQIVND (reference sequence). The CDR3 DNA follows: TGTGCCAGTAGTATCAGGGGCGGGAGGTCGGAGACCCAGTACTTC. It codes for CASSIRGGRSETQYF.

The chain has TRBV5-1 and TRBJ1-4; maybe TRBD1 (5 bases). Trimming stripped 7 bases from V and 2 bases from J, with 12 bases between. This CDR3 has 14 residues. Germline-derived CDR1 and CDR2 are SGHRS and YFSETQ. For the CDR3, the DNA is TGCGCCAGCGGCCCCCAGGGTACTAATGAAAAACTGTTTTTT. This sequence encodes CASGPQGTNEKLFF.

The V gene is TRBV5-1, the J gene TRBJ1-2; D possibly corresponds to TRBD1 (6 bases). Trimming stripped 2 bases from V and 4 bases from J, with 12 bases between. Germline-derived CDR1 and CDR2 are SGHRS and YFSETQ. This CDR3 contains 14 residues. CDR3 coding DNA: TGCGCCAGCAGCTTTAACAGGGATTCCTATGGCTACACCTTC. This sequence encodes CASSFNRDSYGYTF.

The V gene is TRBV11-2, the J gene TRBJ2-1; no clear D. The germline gives CDR1 SGHAT, CDR2 FQNNGV. V lost 4 bases, J lost 10 bases, and 14 bases lay in between. There are 13 residues in the CDR3. In DNA form, the CDR3 reads TGTGCCAGCAGCTACGATGACGGTAGGGAGCAGTTCTTC. Its protein product is CASSYDDGREQFF.

This clone was recorded once. V usage is TRBV7-9 and J usage is TRBJ2-1, with a tentative D call TRBD2 (6 bases). Trimming shortened V by 7 bases and J by 1 base, and 20 bases separated the two germline ends. The CDR3 runs 17 residues. The germline V gene has CDR1 SEHNR and CDR2 FQNEAQ (reference sequence). For the CDR3, the DNA is TGTGCCAGCACCCTATCCTCCGGGACTTCTTCCTACAATGAGCAGTTCTTC. It codes for CASTLSSGTSSYNEQFF.

The rearrangement links TRBV3-1 (or the pseudogene TRBV3-2) to TRBJ2-7; 8 bases agree with TRBD2. Germline trimming cut 4 bases from V and 0 bases from J; bases unmatched to any gene: 2. The CDR3 totals 14 residues. Germline V gene sequence: CDR1 LGHDT, CDR2 YNNKEL (reference sequence). The CDR3 region is CASSLSGGSYEQYF. For the CDR3, the DNA is TGTGCCAGCAGCCTCAGCGGGGGCTCCTACGAGCAGTACTTC.

The V and J genes are TRBV10-1 and TRBJ1-4, with 8 bases identical to TRBD1. The ends lost 3 bases at V and 8 bases at J; junction bases unmatched: 5. This CDR3 spans 14 amino acids. The V gene's germline CDR1 is WNHNN and CDR2 SYGVQD (reference sequence). The CDR3 loop reads CASSDGQGLEKLFF. The DNA for the CDR3 is TGCGCCAGCAGTGACGGACAGGGCCTCGAAAAACTGTTTTTT.